Sequencing of this TCR beta chain was carried out in a study of early T cells in non-severe SARS-CoV-2 infection (dated by TCRdb to about 2021). About the investigation overall: TCR sequencing used bulk RNA from unsorted whole blood, so alpha and beta chains could not be paired. Overall results and qualifications from the work: VDJdb matching was skewed toward anti-spike CD8 responses, so virus-specific expansions were likely underestimated and private and CD4 specificities were missed.

For CDR1 and CDR2, the germline V gene (reference sequence) lists MNHNY and SVGAGI. The CDR3 holds 15 amino acids from the cysteine to the phenylalanine. Only the CDR3 DNA stays, 45 bases, in frame from base 1. Cut back by 0 bases and 1 base, the V and J ends lie 9 bases apart. This clonotype was observed a few times. Its antigen specificity is not known. No base quality information exists; no much larger clone differs at one position. The library came from 5' RACE. Instrument used: NextSeq 500. To correct for sequencing error and PCR bias, the TCR library protocol tagged individual cDNA molecules with unique molecular identifiers. Both TCR alpha and beta chains were sequenced, and tight co-correlation was observed between alpha and beta sequence abundances in each sample. On the study's bioinformatics: V gene, J gene and CDR3 annotation of TCR sequences was performed with Decombinator V4. Expanded TCRs were defined as changing significantly between any two time points under a Poisson model with p below 0.0001. TCR abundances were normalised to the total number of TCRs sequenced per sample and were expressed as counts per million. TRAV1-2 paired with TRAJ12, TRAJ20 or TRAJ33 defined MAIT TCRs, while TRAV10 paired with TRAJ18 defined iNKT TCRs. A search of VDJdb, accessed on 1 November 2021, was run for TCRs annotated to CMV, EBV and SARS-CoV-2, with TCRs annotated for multiple antigens excluded. TCRdb cleaned the public reads at Q25 with fastp, built clones with MiXCR and kept in-frame beta chains. Rows with a matching CDR3 protein are joined into one entry that keeps the most common DNA and genes. In this record, the V and J calls reflect TCRdb's handling and not the investigators' own analysis. The sample has more than 75,000 distinct CDR3 sequences on record, less than 15% of them singletons. The ten largest clonotypes hold around 6.4% of the sample.

This was a case-control study nested in a cohort of healthcare workers in London, UK, who had nasopharyngeal swab PCR tests and blood samples taken every week. Healthcare workers were recruited between 23 and 31 March 2020, during the week of the UK lockdown, and were followed weekly for up to roughly 16 weeks. Source material: whole blood. The chain is assembled from TRBV6-6 and TRBJ2-5; no D gene call is confident. The TCR was taken from an adult who was a healthcare worker with PCR-confirmed SARS-CoV-2 infection or an uninfected control (not recorded which). The sequence in DNA is TGTGCCAGCAGTTACTCGGACCCTTTCCAAGAGACCCAGTACTTC. This yields the protein CASSYSDPFQETQYF.